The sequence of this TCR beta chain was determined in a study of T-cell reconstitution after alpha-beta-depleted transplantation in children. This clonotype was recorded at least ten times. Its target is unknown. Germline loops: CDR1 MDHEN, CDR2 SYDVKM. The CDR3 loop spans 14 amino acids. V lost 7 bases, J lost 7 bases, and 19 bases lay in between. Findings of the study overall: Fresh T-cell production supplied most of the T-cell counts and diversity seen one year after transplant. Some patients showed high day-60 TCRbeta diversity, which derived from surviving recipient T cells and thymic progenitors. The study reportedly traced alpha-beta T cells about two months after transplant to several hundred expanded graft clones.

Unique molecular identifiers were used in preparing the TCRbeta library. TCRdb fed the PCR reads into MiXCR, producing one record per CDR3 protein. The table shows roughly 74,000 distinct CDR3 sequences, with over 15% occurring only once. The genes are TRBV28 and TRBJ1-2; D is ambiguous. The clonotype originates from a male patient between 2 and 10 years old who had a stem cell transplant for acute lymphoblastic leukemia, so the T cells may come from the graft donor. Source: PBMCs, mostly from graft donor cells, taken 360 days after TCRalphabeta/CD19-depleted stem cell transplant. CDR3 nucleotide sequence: TGTGCCAGCACCGCGGTGTTGGGAGGCCGTGGCTACACCTTC. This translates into CASTAVLGGRGYTF.